The rows below give T cell receptor beta chains drawn from one sample of a study of T cells expressing NK-cell markers. No DNA is given; TCRdb re-called the 5' RACE reads and lists each CDR3 protein once. The sample table sets out about 550,000 distinct CDR3 sequences. Sequencing was carried out using blood T cells: a sorted CD56 or NKG2C T cell subset, CD4+ or CD8+ T cells, or bulk PBMC T cells (not recorded which). Source of these receptors: a man aged 18 to 29 in good health. CDR3s include the opening cysteine and the closing phenylalanine or tryptophan.

cdr3_aa,j_call,v_call
CASRPDAETQYF,TRBJ2-5,TRBV12-3/TRBV12-4
CASSPRGSGRKETQYF,TRBJ2-5,TRBV27
CASSSSADQETQYF,TRBJ2-5,TRBV11-2
CASSFSQGVYNEQFF,TRBJ2-1,TRBV28
CASSLGWGGDTEAFF,TRBJ1-1,TRBV11-2
CAIRKPGLAGMETQYF,TRBJ2-5,TRBV10-3
CASKLVGADTGELFF,TRBJ2-2,TRBV5-1
CASSQDPTATNEKLFF,TRBJ1-4,TRBV4-2
CASSPAAGYTGELFF,TRBJ2-2,TRBV12-3/TRBV12-4
CASSLDRPSTDTQYF,TRBJ2-3,TRBV5-6
CSAMSGLASAQQFF,TRBJ2-1,TRBV20-1
CASSRGLAGRGDTQYF,TRBJ2-3,TRBV6-2/TRBV6-3
CASSSLTGTSGRDSYNEQFF,TRBJ2-1,TRBV6-2/TRBV6-3
CASSKPPPYEQYF,TRBJ2-7,TRBV28
CASSDGIYGYTF,TRBJ1-2,TRBV12-3/TRBV12-4
CATRGQGAGNQPQHF,TRBJ1-5,TRBV24-1
CASGLSSVENEQFF,TRBJ2-1,TRBV5-1
CASAETGTAYEQYF,TRBJ2-7,TRBV7-2
CASSLSLTGGETQYF,TRBJ2-5,TRBV12-3/TRBV12-4
CASSLTFFSGANVLTF,TRBJ2-6,TRBV5-1
CASSYSAGGWGDTQYF,TRBJ2-3,TRBV6-5
CASSFWASGAFF,TRBJ2-1,TRBV12-3/TRBV12-4
CASRKTSGGELFF,TRBJ2-2,TRBV7-8
CASSLVSHGQGWTGELFF,TRBJ2-2,TRBV7-3
CASSQDLYSGQGQFF,TRBJ2-1,TRBV4-1
CASSYLPGLAGGPFSLYEQYF,TRBJ2-7,TRBV6-2/TRBV6-3
CASSPGTGGLLQYF,TRBJ2-4,TRBV3-1